This T cell receptor (beta chain) was sequenced for a study of T-cell memory formation after mild COVID-19. Deletions cut 3 bases from V and 7 bases from J, with 12 bases between. Germline lookup yields CDR1 SGHDN and CDR2 FVKESK. The CDR3 totals 13 residues. TCRdb reprocessed the 5' RACE reads via MiXCR and lists one record per CDR3 protein. The sample shows hundreds of thousands of distinct CDR3 sequences, 14% of them seen only once. J is TRBJ1-1 and V is TRBV14, with D possibly TRBD1 on 6 matching bases. Sequenced input: PBMCs or a T cell subset sorted from them (not recorded which). This sequence was found in a man younger than 30 who had mild COVID-19 (a few samples of this study predate the infection). Cell type and time point are not known. The CDR3 DNA reads TGTGCCAGCAGCCAGCTCGACAGGTTTGAAGCTTTCTTT. Protein: CASSQLDRFEAFF.